This record concerns one T cell receptor (beta chain) sequence. The antigen remains undetermined. 5'RACE primed from the constant segment yielded TCR alpha and TCR beta cDNA libraries bearing sample barcodes and UMIs. MiXCR, applied by TCRdb to the 5' RACE reads, yields one record per CDR3 protein. The sample lists around 250,000 distinct CDR3 sequences, more than 8% occurring once. The sample belongs to a study of T-cell memory formation after mild COVID-19. The overall study: The study found TCR clusters largely donor specific. The study's findings and limits: Day 37-peaking second-wave clones had unconfirmed SARS-CoV-2 specificity. Most CD4+ clones that shrank were in CM and EM, while CD8+ ones turned up in EMRA.

The CDR3 is 15 amino acids. Germline CDR1 and CDR2: DFQATT and SNEGSKA (reference sequence). Trimming at V came to 4 bases and at J to 7 bases, leaving 9 bases not matched to a gene. The sequencing sample was made of PBMCs or a T cell subset sorted from them (not recorded which). The receptor comes from a man aged 18 to 35 who had mild COVID-19 (a few samples of this study predate the infection). Cell type and time point are not known. The genes are TRBV20-1 and TRBJ2-1, with 11 positions matching TRBD1. In nucleotides, the CDR3 is TGCAGTGCTACCCACCCGGGGACAGGGGGAAATGAGCAGTTCTTC. As protein: CSATHPGTGGNEQFF.